Reported below is one T cell receptor (beta chain). The data were taken from a study of Ad26.COV2.S vaccination and SARS-CoV-2 variants. Sequenced by immunoSEQ multiplex PCR; TCRdb stores in-frame clones only, minus some. The sample records roughly 380,000 clones, about nine tenths being singletons. The treatment here: approximately 18 received Ad26.COV2.S at low or high dose, single or two shots; 5 received placebo; per-sample allocation not given. Samples came from day 63 after the first vaccine or placebo injection. The sample in question was peripheral blood, obtained in a trial of Ad26.COV2.S vaccine versus placebo. This sequence was found in a person aged 18-65 years who received the Ad26.COV2.S COVID-19 vaccine or a placebo.

DNA of the CDR3: TGTGCCACTCAGGACTCTCCAAGCTCCTATAATTCACCCCTCCACTTT. Amino acids: CATQDSPSSYNSPLHF. V usage is TRBV10-3 and J usage is TRBJ1-6, with D unclear. From germline, CDR1 is ENHRY and CDR2 SYGVKD. The CDR3 runs to 16 residues. Trimming took off 10 bases at V and 0 bases at J, with 16 bases between the two ends.